This TCR beta chain is drawn from a study of blood T cell repertoires in COVID-19. At the level of the study: Donors in the United States, Italy and Spain gave samples during acute or convalescent COVID-19. PBMCs, B-cell-depleted T cells, or T cells provided the cDNA or gDNA that made up the material.

Seattle's enrolled individuals joined amid active infection and were then monitored longitudinally. Germline V CDR1 and CDR2: LGHDT, YNNKEL (reference sequence). V was pared by 5 bases and J by 0 bases, with 5 bases between. The CDR3 covers 14 residues. How the authors handled the data: Reference gene primers were amplified, and this amplification served to estimate nucleated cell counts. The data were produced by immunoSEQ multiplex PCR, yet TCRdb's version contains in-frame clones alone and is incomplete. V and J calls and clone size follow that table, whereas D and trimming were derived from the DNA. Here the sample spans hundreds of thousands of clones, more than 80% being singletons. The sample holds a few counts of this clone.

What was sequenced was peripheral blood. The chain carries TRBV3-1 (or the pseudogene TRBV3-2) and TRBJ2-6, with unresolved D. This clonotype was obtained from a woman in her twenties or thirties with COVID-19, enrolled during active disease. The CDR3 is CASSFSSGANVLTF. As DNA, the CDR3 is TGTGCCAGCAGCTTTAGCTCTGGGGCCAACGTCCTGACTTTC.